Below, 8 T cell receptor beta chains from the same sample are listed, as sequenced in a study of blood T cell repertoires in COVID-19. Generated by immunoSEQ multiplex PCR, the TCRdb table keeps only in-frame clones and is missing some. The sample has under 90,000 clones, 80% seen once. Sequencing was performed on peripheral blood. The receptors come from a human donor in a cohort sampled during active COVID-19.

This clone was seen a few times. The rearrangement joins TRBV7-9 to TRBJ1-1; a weak D match, TRBD1 (6 bases). CDR1 SEHNR and CDR2 FQNEAQ come from the germline V gene (reference sequence). Deletions cut 5 bases from V and 0 bases from J, with 19 bases between. The CDR3 spans 17 residues. In DNA, the CDR3 is TGTGCCAGCAGCATCCCCCCGGGACAACCTATGAACACTGAAGCTTTCTTT. As protein: CASSIPPGQPMNTEAFF.

V is TRBV2 and J is TRBJ1-3; TRBD1 matches at 7 bases. The length of the CDR3 is 11 residues. Germline CDR1 reads SNHLY; CDR2 reads FYNNEI. The trim removed 6 bases at V and 12 bases at J, leaving 5 bases unmatched. The CDR3 region has the DNA TGTGCCAGCAGCGGGACAGCCGTCATATATTTT. The encoded protein is CASSGTAVIYF.

The chain has TRBV28 and TRBJ1-2; a possible D gene is TRBD1 (5 bases). Trimming pared 4 bases from V and 7 bases from J, leaving 16 bases between. This CDR3 region has 14 residues. Germline-derived CDR1 and CDR2 are MDHEN and SYDVKM. CDR3 amino acids: CASSSRGRGSGYTF. DNA for the CDR3: TGTGCCAGCAGTTCCCGAGGGAGGGGATCTGGCTACACCTTC.

This clone was seen only once. The gene calls are TRBV5-6 and TRBJ2-7, with 7 bases lining up with TRBD2. The CDR3 runs 11 residues. CDR1 is SGHDT, CDR2 YYEEEE, per germline. Trimming removed 5 bases from V and 7 bases from J; junction bases left unmatched: 3. In DNA form, the CDR3 reads TGTGCCAGCAGTTACGGGGGGGAGCAGTACGTC. Its protein is CASSYGGEQYV.

This clone showed up just once. Distinct nucleotide sequences in the sample also encode this CDR3. This chain joins TRBV28 and TRBJ2-1, with a possible D match to TRBD2 (7 bases). Germline V gene data show CDR1 as MDHEN and CDR2 as SYDVKM. This CDR3 has 15 amino acids. V dropped 7 bases and J dropped 7 bases, with 20 bases sitting between them. The DNA for the CDR3 is TGTGCCAGCAACCTCGGGGGCGGGGGCGGGAATGAGCAGTTCTTC. This codes for CASNLGGGGGNEQFF. Complete variable domain (other parts from reference TRBV28 and TRBJ2-1): DVKVTQSSRYLVKRTGEKVFLECVQDMDHENMFWYRQDPGLGLRLIYFSYDVKMKEKGDIPEGYSVSREKKERFSLILESASTNQTSMYLCASNLGGGGGNEQFFGPGTRLTVL.

This clone was detected once. This chain connects TRBV27 to TRBJ1-2; 10 positions match TRBD1. The CDR3 covers 13 residues. The germline V gene has CDR1 MNHEY and CDR2 SMNVEV (reference sequence). V gave up 6 bases and J gave up 7 bases; unmatched junction bases: 5. For the CDR3, the DNA is TGTGCCAGCAGGATGACAGGGGGCCTTGGCTACACCTTC. Protein product: CASRMTGGLGYTF.

This clone has a handful of counts. V and J are TRBV5-1 and TRBJ2-5; 10 bases match TRBD2. The CDR3 extends over 17 amino acids. With V trimmed by 0 bases and J by 1 base, 6 bases remained unmatched. CDR1 and CDR2 from the germline V gene are SGHRS and YFSETQ. The CDR3, as DNA: TGCGCCAGCAGCTTGGGAGCGACTAGCGGGCGCCAAGAGACCCAGTACTTC. This sequence encodes CASSLGATSGRQETQYF.

CDR3 amino acids: CASSLAAREGTQYF. CDR3 DNA: TGTGCCAGCAGCTTAGCTGCCAGGGAGGGGACCCAGTACTTC. The chain uses TRBV7-9 and TRBJ2-5, with 7 bases that match TRBD2. This CDR3 is 14 amino acids long. In germline, CDR1 is SEHNR, CDR2 FQNEAQ (reference sequence). With V trimmed by 0 bases and J by 7 bases, 5 bases remained unmatched. Complete variable domain (other parts from reference TRBV7-9 and TRBJ2-5): DTGVSQNPRHKITKRGQNVTFRCDPISEHNRLYWYRQTLGQGPEFLTYFQNEAQLEKSRLLSDRFSAERPKGSFSTLEIQRTEQGDSAMYLCASSLAAREGTQYFGPGTRLLVL.